The 2 T cell receptor beta chains below all came from one sample that was sequenced in a study of T-cell reconstitution after alpha-beta-depleted transplantation in children. The library targeted TCRbeta and was prepared with unique molecular identifiers. TCRdb independently ran MiXCR on the PCR reads; one entry per CDR3 protein. The data hold nearly 550,000 distinct CDR3 sequences, with about 17% observed a single time. Sequencing used PBMCs from the stem cell graft donor, obtained from the stem cell graft. The receptors come from a human donor who donated a stem cell graft to a child with acute lymphoblastic leukemia.

V usage is TRBV7-2 and J usage is TRBJ2-7, with TRBD1 as a possible D gene (7 bases). Trimming stripped 7 bases from V and 7 bases from J, with 17 bases between. The CDR3 is 13 amino acids. The V gene's germline CDR1 is SGHTA and CDR2 FQGNSA. CDR3 in amino acids: CASTGDSFGEQYF. Written as DNA, the CDR3 is TGTGCCAGCACGGGGGACAGTTTTGGGGAGCAGTACTTC. Looking up the rest from reference TRBV7-2 and TRBJ2-7 gives the full variable domain: GAGVSQSPSNKVTEKGKDVELRCDPISGHTALYWYRQSLGQGLEFLIYFQGNSAPDKSGLPSDRFSAERTGGSVSTLTIQRTQQEDSAVYLCASTGDSFGEQYFGPGTRLTVT.

The chain employs TRBV12-5 and TRBJ1-1; no clear D. Trimming cost V 6 bases and J 7 bases, with 18 bases left between them. From germline, CDR1 is LGHNT and CDR2 FRNRAP. This CDR3 has 14 amino acids. Here the CDR3 DNA reads TGTGCTAGTGGCCCCCGGGTCCAGGCGGGTGAAGCTTTCTTT. This translates into CASGPRVQAGEAFF.